Detailed here is one TCR beta chain. TCRdb redid the calling of the RT-PCR reads with MiXCR, one entry per CDR3 protein. The sample has approximately 170,000 distinct CDR3 sequences, approximately 25% seen once; the top ten hold roughly 27%. Trimming pared 7 bases from V and 5 bases from J, leaving 20 bases between. The V gene's germline CDR1 is SQVTM and CDR2 ANQGSEA. The CDR3 contains 14 residues. These data originate in a study of patients and donors after allogeneic stem cell transplantation. The sample consisted of blood, either unsorted or a sorted T cell fraction (not recorded which). This sequence joins TRBV29-1 and TRBJ2-5; a possible D gene is TRBD1 (6 bases). This clonotype was obtained from a human donor who was either an allogeneic HSCT recipient or a stem cell or donor lymphocyte infusion donor (not recorded which). It is not recorded whose cells these are; they may come from a transplant donor. The CDR3 reads CSADSIGQMETQYF. The DNA of the CDR3 is TGCAGCGCTGACTCGATAGGACAGATGGAGACCCAGTACTTC. Looking up the rest from reference TRBV29-1 and TRBJ2-5 gives the full variable domain: SAVISQKPSRDICQRGTSLTIQCQVDSQVTMMFWYRQQPGQSLTLIATANQGSEATYESGFVIDKFPISRPNLTFSTLTVSNMSPEDSSIYLCSADSIGQMETQYFGPGTRLLVL.